The rows below give T cell receptor beta chains drawn from one sample of a study of CD8+CD57+ T cells in acquired aplastic anemia. Each CDR3 protein gets one entry after TCRdb re-called the reads with MiXCR. This sample has 100,000 to 130,000 distinct CDR3 sequences; 51% occur once, and the top ten carry under 35%. The sample taken for sequencing was sorted CD4+, CD8+, or CD8+CD57+ T cells (not recorded which) from PBMCs. Receptors originate from a human donor in good health, serving as a control. Each CDR3 is given with its conserved first and last residue. A D gene is named only where the DNA matches it firmly. Not all rows give a size; the values are once, few, many and, for expanded clones, a class.

v_gene	d_gene	len	j_gene	abundance	CDR3aa	CDR3nt
TRBV4-3	TRBD1	15	TRBJ2-7	many	CASSQGAGGSYEQYF	TGCGCCAGCAGCCAAGGAGCAGGGGGTAGCTACGAGCAGTACTTC
TRBV7-9	TRBD1	13	TRBJ2-7	.	CASSGGQGYEQYF	TGTGCCAGCAGCGGAGGACAGGGCTACGAGCAGTACTTC
TRBV29-1	TRBD1	13	TRBJ1-1	.	CSGGTGEGSEAFF	TGCAGCGGGGGGACAGGGGAAGGGTCTGAAGCTTTCTTT
TRBV3-1	TRBD2	16	TRBJ2-3	.	CASSQGTSGVLDTQYF	TGTGCCAGCAGCCAAGGGACTAGCGGGGTTTTAGATACGCAGTATTTT
TRBV29-1	TRBD1	13	TRBJ1-1	.	CSVAGQANTEAFF	TGCAGCGTGGCCGGACAGGCGAACACTGAAGCTTTCTTT
TRBV20-1	TRBD1	14	TRBJ1-2	.	CSARDQGADYGYTF	TGCAGTGCTAGAGACCAGGGGGCTGACTATGGCTACACCTTC
TRBV19	.	14	TRBJ2-3	many	CASSVAVGTDTQYF	TGTGCCAGTAGTGTCGCAGTAGGCACAGATACGCAGTATTTT
TRBV2	.	14	TRBJ2-7	.	CASSEGPAGYEQYF	TGTGCCAGCAGTGAAGGGCCAGCGGGCTACGAGCAGTACTTC
TRBV3-1	.	13	TRBJ2-3	.	CASSRLFTDTQYF	TGTGCCAGCAGCCGACTATTCACAGATACGCAGTATTTT
TRBV14	.	15	TRBJ1-4	many	CASSRILGRWEKLFF	TGTGCCAGCAGCCGCATTTTGGGGAGGTGGGAAAAACTGTTTTTT
TRBV4-3	.	15	TRBJ2-7	.	CASSQESRGAREQYF	TGCGCCAGCAGCCAAGAATCACGGGGGGCGCGCGAGCAGTACTTC
TRBV7-9	TRBD1	14	TRBJ1-2	many	CASSFGTGGSGYTF	TGTGCCAGCAGCTTCGGGACAGGGGGGTCTGGCTACACCTTC
TRBV11-2	TRBD1	16	TRBJ2-2	many	CASSSPGTGFSGELFF	TGTGCCAGCAGCTCTCCCGGGACAGGGTTCTCCGGGGAGCTGTTTTTT
TRBV29-1	.	13	TRBJ1-1	few	CSVDRTLNTEAFF	TGCAGCGTTGACCGGACCCTGAACACTGAAGCTTTCTTT
TRBV2	.	14	TRBJ2-7	.	CASTPHLYSYEQYF	TGTGCCAGCACCCCCCATTTGTATTCCTACGAGCAGTACTTC